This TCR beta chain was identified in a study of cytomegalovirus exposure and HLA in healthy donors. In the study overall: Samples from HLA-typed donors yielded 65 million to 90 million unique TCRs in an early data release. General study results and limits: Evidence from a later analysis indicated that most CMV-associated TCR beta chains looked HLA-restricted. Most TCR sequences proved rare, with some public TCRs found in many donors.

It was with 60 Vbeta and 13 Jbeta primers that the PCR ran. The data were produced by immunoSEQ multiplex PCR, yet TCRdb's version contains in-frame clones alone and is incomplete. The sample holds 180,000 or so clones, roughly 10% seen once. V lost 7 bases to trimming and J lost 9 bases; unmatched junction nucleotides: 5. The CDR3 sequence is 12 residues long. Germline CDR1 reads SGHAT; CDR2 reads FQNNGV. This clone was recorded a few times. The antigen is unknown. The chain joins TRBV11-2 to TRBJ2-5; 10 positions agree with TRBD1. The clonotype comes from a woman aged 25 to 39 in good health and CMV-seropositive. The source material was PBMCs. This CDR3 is CASTKGQGAQYF. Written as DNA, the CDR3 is TGTGCCAGCACCAAAGGACAGGGGGCCCAGTACTTC.